This is a list of T cell receptor beta chains from one sample in a study of T cell repertoires in cytomegalovirus infection. In TCRdb, the reads were re-called with MiXCR into one record per CDR3 protein. Of about 480,000 distinct CDR3 sequences in the sample, 33% are singletons; the top ten hold about 17%. Their target antigens are unknown. The sample here was cultured PBMCs, taken from culture after CMV antigen stimulation. The receptors were gathered from a human donor in good health (CMV status not recorded). Some clones in this sample may be carry-over from other donors' samples. Both conserved end residues are trimmed from each CDR3. Each record gives: CDR3 protein, D gene, V gene, J gene. D genes are given only for firm matches.

ASNIGWDSYNSPLH,TRBD1,TRBV6-5,TRBJ1-6
ASSLALASDEQF,-,TRBV7-2,TRBJ2-1
ASSSRQGLDTQY,TRBD1,TRBV19,TRBJ2-3
ASNPGQGYGANVLT,TRBD1,TRBV12-3/TRBV12-4,TRBJ2-6
ASSFNGRVDEQF,-,TRBV7-9,TRBJ2-1
ASSYADTDTQY,-,TRBV6-6,TRBJ2-3
ASSKRDHIDTQY,-,TRBV25-1,TRBJ2-3
ASRPWPGLAHKKSSYNEQF,TRBD2,TRBV7-4,TRBJ2-1
ASGFGLAVQHEQF,TRBD2,TRBV6-1,TRBJ2-1
ASSAGLLRDSPLH,-,TRBV7-2,TRBJ1-6
ASTLWLTGGYIENEQF,TRBD1,TRBV12-3/TRBV12-4,TRBJ2-1
ASSPPYEGGQF,-,TRBV27,TRBJ2-1
ASSLLPGPDSGANVLT,-,TRBV27,TRBJ2-6
ASGWKSGANVLT,-,TRBV7-2,TRBJ2-6
ASSAGTGGTDTQY,TRBD1,TRBV7-2,TRBJ2-3
ASSLNLGGNQPQH,-,TRBV28,TRBJ1-5
ASSLRQGHQPQH,-,TRBV12-3/TRBV12-4,TRBJ1-5
SARALGASGYEQY,TRBD2,TRBV20-1,TRBJ2-7
ASSTYTGNEQF,-,TRBV9,TRBJ2-1
ASGAASGRVTQETQY,TRBD2,TRBV2,TRBJ2-5
ASGRAGIQY,-,TRBV28,TRBJ2-5
ASSPWRSTDTQY,-,TRBV6-2/TRBV6-3,TRBJ2-3
ASSAAGTPSETQY,-,TRBV28,TRBJ2-5
ASSLRGTSGRLGETQY,TRBD2,TRBV27,TRBJ2-5